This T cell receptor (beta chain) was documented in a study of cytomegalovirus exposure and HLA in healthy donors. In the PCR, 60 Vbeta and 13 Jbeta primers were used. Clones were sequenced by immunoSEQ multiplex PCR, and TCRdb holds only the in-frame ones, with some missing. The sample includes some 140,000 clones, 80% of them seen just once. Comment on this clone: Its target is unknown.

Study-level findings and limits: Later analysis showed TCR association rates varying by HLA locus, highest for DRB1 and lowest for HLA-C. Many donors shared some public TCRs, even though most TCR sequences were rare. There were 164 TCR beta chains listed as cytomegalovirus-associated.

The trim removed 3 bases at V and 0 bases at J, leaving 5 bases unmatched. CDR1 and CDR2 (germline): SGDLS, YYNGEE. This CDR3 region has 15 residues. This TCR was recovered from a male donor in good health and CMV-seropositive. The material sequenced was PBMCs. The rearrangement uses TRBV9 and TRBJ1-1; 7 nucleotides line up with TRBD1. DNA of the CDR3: TGTGCCAGCAGCGGGAGGGACAGAATGAACACTGAAGCTTTCTTT. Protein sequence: CASSGRDRMNTEAFF.